This paragraph reports one T cell receptor (beta chain). Its antigen is not identified. Profiled with immunoSEQ multiplex PCR; TCRdb holds only in-frame clones, not every one. The data hold 95,000 to 100,000 clones, with roughly 84% observed a single time. V shed 5 bases and J shed 1 base, with 9 bases lying between them. Germline CDR1 is LNHDA and CDR2 is SQIVND (reference sequence). This CDR3 region has 13 residues. The data were taken from a study of T cell responses to AZD1222 COVID-19 vaccine. Findings of the study overall: With dominance at 160-218 and 743-854, vaccine-associated CD4 TCRs spanned spike. Baseline serostatus was positive in only six AZD1222 recipients.

Source: peripheral blood, taken 28 days after the second AZD1222 dose. The receptor was isolated from an adult who received the AZD1222 COVID-19 vaccine. The chain links TRBV19 to TRBJ2-7; D is unresolved. The CDR3 DNA reads TGTGCCAGTAGTGTGGGTGGATCCTACGAGCAGTACTTC. This sequence encodes CASSVGGSYEQYF. Full variable domain (missing parts from reference TRBV19 and TRBJ2-7): DGGITQSPKYLFRKEGQNVTLSCEQNLNHDAMYWYRQDPGQGLRLIYYSQIVNDFQKGDIAEGYSVSREKKESFPLTVTSAQKNPTAFYLCASSVGGSYEQYFGPGTRLTVT.